This TCR beta chain was documented in a study of cytomegalovirus exposure and HLA in healthy donors. The CDR3 sequence is 15 residues long. Germline CDR1 reads SNHLY; CDR2 reads FYNNEI. V was clipped by 1 base and J by 3 bases, with 13 bases between them. The PCR contained 60 Vbeta and 13 Jbeta primers. Clones were read by immunoSEQ multiplex PCR, and TCRdb kept only the in-frame ones, dropping some. The sample records around 200,000 clones, roughly 80% being singletons. This chain connects TRBV2 to TRBJ2-7; tentative D call: TRBD1 (5 bases). Sequenced sample: PBMCs. This sequence originates from a boy between 10 and 17 years old in good health and CMV-seronegative. The DNA of the CDR3 is TGTGCCAGCAGTGAAGATTATTTAGGGGTCTACGAGCAGTACTTC. This encodes CASSEDYLGVYEQYF.